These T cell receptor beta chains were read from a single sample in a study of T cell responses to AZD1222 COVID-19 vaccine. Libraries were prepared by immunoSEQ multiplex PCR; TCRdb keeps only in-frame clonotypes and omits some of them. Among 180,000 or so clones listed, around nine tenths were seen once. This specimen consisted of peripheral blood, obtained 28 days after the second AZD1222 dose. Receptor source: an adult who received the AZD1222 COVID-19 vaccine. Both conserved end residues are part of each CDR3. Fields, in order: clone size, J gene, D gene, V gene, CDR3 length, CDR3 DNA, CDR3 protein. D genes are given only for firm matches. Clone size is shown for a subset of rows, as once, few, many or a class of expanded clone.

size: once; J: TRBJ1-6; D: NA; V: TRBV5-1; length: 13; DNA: TGCGCCAGCAGCTTTGATAGGGTCTCACCCCTCCACTTT; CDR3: CASSFDRVSPLHF
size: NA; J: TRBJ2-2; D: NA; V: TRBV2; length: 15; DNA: TGTGCCAGCAGTGTCGGGGGGCAAGTGGCCGGGGAGCTGTTTTTT; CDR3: CASSVGGQVAGELFF
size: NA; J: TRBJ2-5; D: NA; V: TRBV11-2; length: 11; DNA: TGTGCCAGCAGCTTCGGGGAGACCCAGTACTTC; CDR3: CASSFGETQYF
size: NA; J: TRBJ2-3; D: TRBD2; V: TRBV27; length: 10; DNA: TGTGCCAGCGGGGGGGTTACGCAGTATTTT; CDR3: CASGGVTQYF
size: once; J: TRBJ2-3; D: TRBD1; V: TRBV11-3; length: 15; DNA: TGTGCCAGCAGCCCCGGACAGGGGGCATCAGATACGCAGTATTTT; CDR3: CASSPGQGASDTQYF
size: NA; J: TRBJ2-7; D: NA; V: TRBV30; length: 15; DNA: TGTGCCTGGAGGGCGGGTTTTATGGGACCCTACGAGCAGTACTTC; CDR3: CAWRAGFMGPYEQYF
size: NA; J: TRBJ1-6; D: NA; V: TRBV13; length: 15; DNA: TGTGCCAGCAGCTTAGGACACCAGACGTATTCACCCCTCCACTTT; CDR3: CASSLGHQTYSPLHF
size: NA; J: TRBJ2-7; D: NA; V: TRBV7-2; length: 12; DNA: TGTGCCAGCAGCCTAGGGACCTACGAGCAGTACTTC; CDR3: CASSLGTYEQYF
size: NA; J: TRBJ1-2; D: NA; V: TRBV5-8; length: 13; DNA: TGTGCCAGCAGCCCTGCCAGGGTTGGGGGCTACACCTTC; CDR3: CASSPARVGGYTF
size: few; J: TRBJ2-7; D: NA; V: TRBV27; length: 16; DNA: TGTGCCAGCAGCCTTCTTGGGGCGAGCCAGGGCGGCGAGCAGTACTTC; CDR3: CASSLLGASQGGEQYF
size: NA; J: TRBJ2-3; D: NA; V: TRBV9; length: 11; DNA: TGCCCGAGAGGGTGCACAGATACGCAGTATTTT; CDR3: CPRGCTDTQYF
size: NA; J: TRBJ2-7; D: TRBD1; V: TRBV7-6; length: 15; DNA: TGTGCCAGCAGCCCAGGTGACAGGGCCGCCTACGAGCAGTACTTC; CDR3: CASSPGDRAAYEQYF
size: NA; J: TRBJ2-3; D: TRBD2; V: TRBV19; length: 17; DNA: TGTGCCAGTAGCACTTCTTTGAGCGGGAGGAGCACAGATACGCAGTATTTT; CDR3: CASSTSLSGRSTDTQYF
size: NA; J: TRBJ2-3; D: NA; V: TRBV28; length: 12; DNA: TGTGCCAGCAGTTTATCGGCAGATACGCAGTATTTT; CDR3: CASSLSADTQYF
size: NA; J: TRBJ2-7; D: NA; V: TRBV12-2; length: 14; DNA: TGTGCAAGTCGCTTTCCAGGAGTTACCTACGAGCAGTACTTC; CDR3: CASRFPGVTYEQYF
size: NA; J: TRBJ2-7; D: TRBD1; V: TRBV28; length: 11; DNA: TGTGCCAGCAGCGCAGACAGGGGGCAGTACTTC; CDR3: CASSADRGQYF
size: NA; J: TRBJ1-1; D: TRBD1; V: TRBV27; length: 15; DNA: TGTGCCAGCAGTTTATACAGGGGGAAAGATACTGAAGCTTTCTTT; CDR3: CASSLYRGKDTEAFF
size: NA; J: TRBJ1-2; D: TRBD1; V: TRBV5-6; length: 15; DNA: TGTGCCAGCAGCTTGTATGGACAGGGGACGGAAGGCTACACCTTC; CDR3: CASSLYGQGTEGYTF
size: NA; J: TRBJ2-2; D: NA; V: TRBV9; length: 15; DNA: TGTGCCAGCAGCGTAGCTACCGCGGACACCGGGGAGCTGTTTTTT; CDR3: CASSVATADTGELFF
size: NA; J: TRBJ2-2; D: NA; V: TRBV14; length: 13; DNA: TGTGCCAGCAGCCAAGTGAACACCGGGGAGCTGTTTTTT; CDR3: CASSQVNTGELFF
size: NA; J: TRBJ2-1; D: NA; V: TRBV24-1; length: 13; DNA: TGTGCCACCGTCGGGGAGGCATACAATGAGCAGTTCTTC; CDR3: CATVGEAYNEQFF
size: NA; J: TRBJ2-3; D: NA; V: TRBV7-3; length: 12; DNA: TGTGCCAGCAGCATTAGCACAGATACGCAGTATTTT; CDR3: CASSISTDTQYF
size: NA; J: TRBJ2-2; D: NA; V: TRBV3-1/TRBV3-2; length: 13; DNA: TGTGCCAGCAGCCAAGGCCGAACCGGGGAGCTGTTTTTT; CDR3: CASSQGRTGELFF
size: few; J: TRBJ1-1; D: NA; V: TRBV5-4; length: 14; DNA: TGTGCCAGCAGCTTGGTGGGGGGGCACACTGAAGCTTTCTTT; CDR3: CASSLVGGHTEAFF
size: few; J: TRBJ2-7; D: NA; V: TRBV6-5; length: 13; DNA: TGTGCCACCAAAAGAGGAGATCTATACGAGCAGTACTTC; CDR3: CATKRGDLYEQYF
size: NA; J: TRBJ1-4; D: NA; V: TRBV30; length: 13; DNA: TGTGCCTGGAGTGGGGGGGCGCTGGAAAAACTGTTTTTT; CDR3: CAWSGGALEKLFF
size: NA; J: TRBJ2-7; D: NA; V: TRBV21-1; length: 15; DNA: TGTGCCAGCAGGTTCGGGCGGGAGGGGTCCTACGAGCAGTACTTC; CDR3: CASRFGREGSYEQYF
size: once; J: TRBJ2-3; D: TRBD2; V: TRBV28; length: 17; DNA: TGTGCCAGCAGCCGCTGGACTAGCGGGAGTAGCACAGATACGCAGTATTTT; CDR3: CASSRWTSGSSTDTQYF
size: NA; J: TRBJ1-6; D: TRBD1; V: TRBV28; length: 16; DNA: TGTGCCAGCAGTTCTCCTGGACAGGGATATAATTCACCCCTCCACTTT; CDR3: CASSSPGQGYNSPLHF
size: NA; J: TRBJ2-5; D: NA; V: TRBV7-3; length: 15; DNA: TGTGCCAGCAGCTTGGGTAGCGGCCCCCAAGAGACCCAGTACTTC; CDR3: CASSLGSGPQETQYF
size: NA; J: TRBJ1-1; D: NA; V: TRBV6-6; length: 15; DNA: TGTGCCAGCAGGGGACCGGGACAAGCGAACACTGAAGCTTTCTTT; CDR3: CASRGPGQANTEAFF
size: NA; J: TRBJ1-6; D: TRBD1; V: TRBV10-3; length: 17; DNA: TGTGCCACTCAGGGCGGACAGGGACCTTTGGGGAATTCACCCCTCCACTTT; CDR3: CATQGGQGPLGNSPLHF
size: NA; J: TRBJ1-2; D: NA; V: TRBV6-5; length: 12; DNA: TGTGCCAGCAGTTTGCCGGGGGGAGGCTACACCTTC; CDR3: CASSLPGGGYTF
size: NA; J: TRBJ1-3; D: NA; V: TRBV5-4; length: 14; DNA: TGTGCCAGCAGCTACATAACAGGCCCAAACACCATATATTTT; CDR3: CASSYITGPNTIYF
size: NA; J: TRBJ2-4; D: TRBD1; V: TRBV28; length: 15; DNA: TGTGCCAGCAGTTTGGGGGACAGGGGGAAAAACATTCAGTACTTC; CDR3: CASSLGDRGKNIQYF
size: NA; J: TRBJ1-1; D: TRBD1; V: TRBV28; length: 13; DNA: TGTGCCAGCAGTTCCGGGACAGGGTCTGAAGCTTTCTTT; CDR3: CASSSGTGSEAFF
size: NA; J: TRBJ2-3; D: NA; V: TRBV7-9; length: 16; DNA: TGTGCCAGCAGCTTAGCAGGGATCGGACGCACAGATACGCAGTATTTT; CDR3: CASSLAGIGRTDTQYF
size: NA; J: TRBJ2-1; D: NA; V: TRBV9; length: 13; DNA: TGTGCCAGCAGCGTAGTCCCCGGCAATGAGCAGTTCTTC; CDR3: CASSVVPGNEQFF
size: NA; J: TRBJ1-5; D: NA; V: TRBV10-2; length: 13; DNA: TGCGCCAGCAGTGATTTGGGCGGGGGGCCCCAGCATTTT; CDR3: CASSDLGGGPQHF
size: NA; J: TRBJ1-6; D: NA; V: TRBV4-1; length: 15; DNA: TGCGCCAGCAGCCATGGAGGGTTGGATAATTCACCCCTCCACTTT; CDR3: CASSHGGLDNSPLHF
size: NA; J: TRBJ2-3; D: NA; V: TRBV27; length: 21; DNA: TGTGCCAGCAGCGGAAGGGGAAGAGGGAAGGACATACGGACTAGCACAGATACGCAGTATTTT; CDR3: CASSGRGRGKDIRTSTDTQYF
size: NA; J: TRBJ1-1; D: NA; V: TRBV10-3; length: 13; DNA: TGTGCCATCAGTGAGAAGCAGAACACTGAAGCTTTCTTT; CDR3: CAISEKQNTEAFF